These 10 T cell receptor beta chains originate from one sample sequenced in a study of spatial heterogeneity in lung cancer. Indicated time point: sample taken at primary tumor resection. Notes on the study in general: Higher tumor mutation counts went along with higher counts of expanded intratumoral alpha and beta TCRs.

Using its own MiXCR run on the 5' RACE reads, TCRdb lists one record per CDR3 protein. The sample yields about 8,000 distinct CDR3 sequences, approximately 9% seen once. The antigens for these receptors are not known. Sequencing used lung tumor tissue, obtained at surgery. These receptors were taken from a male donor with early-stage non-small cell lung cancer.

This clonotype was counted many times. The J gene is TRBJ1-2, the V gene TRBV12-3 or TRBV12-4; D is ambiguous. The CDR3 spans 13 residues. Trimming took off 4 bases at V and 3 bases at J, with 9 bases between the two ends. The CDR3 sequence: CASSSSGYYGYTF. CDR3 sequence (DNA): TGTGCCAGCAGTTCCTCAGGCTACTATGGCTACACCTTC.

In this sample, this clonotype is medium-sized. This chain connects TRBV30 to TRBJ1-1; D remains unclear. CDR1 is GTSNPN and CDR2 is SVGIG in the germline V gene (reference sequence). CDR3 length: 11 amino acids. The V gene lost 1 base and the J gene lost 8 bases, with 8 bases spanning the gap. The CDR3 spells CAWSAKLEAFF. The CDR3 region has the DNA TGTGCCTGGAGTGCCAAGCTAGAAGCTTTCTTT.

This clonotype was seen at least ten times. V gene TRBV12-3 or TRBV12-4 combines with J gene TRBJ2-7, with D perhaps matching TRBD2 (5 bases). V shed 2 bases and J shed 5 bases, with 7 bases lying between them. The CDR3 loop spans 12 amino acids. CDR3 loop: CASSLSGNEQYF. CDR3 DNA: TGTGCCAGCAGTTTATCGGGGAACGAGCAGTACTTC.

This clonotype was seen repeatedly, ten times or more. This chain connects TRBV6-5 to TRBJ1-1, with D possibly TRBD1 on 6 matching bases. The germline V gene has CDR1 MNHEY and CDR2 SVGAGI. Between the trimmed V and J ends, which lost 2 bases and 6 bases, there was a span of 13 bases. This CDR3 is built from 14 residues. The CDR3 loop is CASSYRGRGAEAFF. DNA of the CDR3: TGTGCCAGCAGTTACCGGGGCAGGGGCGCTGAAGCTTTCTTT.

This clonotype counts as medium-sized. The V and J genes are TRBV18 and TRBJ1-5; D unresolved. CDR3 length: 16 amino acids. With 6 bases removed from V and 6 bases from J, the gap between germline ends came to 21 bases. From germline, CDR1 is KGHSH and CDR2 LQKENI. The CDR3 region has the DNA TGTGCCAGCTCCCGCTACCCGGGCCTGGGAGGTCAGCCCCAGCATTTT. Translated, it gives CASSRYPGLGGQPQHF.

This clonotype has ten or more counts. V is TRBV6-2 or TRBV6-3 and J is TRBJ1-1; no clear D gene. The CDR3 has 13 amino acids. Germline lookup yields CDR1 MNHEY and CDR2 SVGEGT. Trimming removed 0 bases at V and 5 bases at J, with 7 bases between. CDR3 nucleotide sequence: TGTGCCAGCAGTTACTCCGTTGAGACTGAAGCTTTCTTT. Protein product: CASSYSVETEAFF.

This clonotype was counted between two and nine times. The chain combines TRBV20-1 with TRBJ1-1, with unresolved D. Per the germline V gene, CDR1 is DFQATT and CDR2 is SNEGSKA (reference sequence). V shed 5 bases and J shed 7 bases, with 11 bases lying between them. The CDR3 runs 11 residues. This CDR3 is CSAPGRDEAFF. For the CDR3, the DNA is TGCAGTGCTCCCGGGAGGGATGAAGCTTTCTTT.

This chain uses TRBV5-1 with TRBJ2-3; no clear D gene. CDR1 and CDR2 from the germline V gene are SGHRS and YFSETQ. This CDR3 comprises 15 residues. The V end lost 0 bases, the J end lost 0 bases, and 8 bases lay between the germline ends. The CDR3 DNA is TGCGCCAGCAGCTTGGGTGATACTAGCACAGATACGCAGTATTTT. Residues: CASSLGDTSTDTQYF.

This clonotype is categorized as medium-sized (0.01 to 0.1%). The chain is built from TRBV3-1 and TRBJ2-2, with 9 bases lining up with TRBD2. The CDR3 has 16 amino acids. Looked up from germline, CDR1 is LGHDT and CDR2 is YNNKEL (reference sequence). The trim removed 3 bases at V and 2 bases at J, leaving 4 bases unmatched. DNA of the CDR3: TGTGCCAGCAGCCAGGGGACTAGCCCCAACACCGGGGAGCTGTTTTTT. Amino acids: CASSQGTSPNTGELFF.

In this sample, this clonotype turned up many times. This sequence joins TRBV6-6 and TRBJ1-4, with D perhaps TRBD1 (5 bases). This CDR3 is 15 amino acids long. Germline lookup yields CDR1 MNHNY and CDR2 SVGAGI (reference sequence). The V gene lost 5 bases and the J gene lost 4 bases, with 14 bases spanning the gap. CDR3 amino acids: CASSPGGTNNEKLFF. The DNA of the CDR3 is TGTGCCAGCAGTCCCGGAGGGACTAATAATGAAAAACTGTTTTTT.